These 2 T cell receptor beta chains share one sample of origin, sequenced in a study of shared clonotypes between healthy human individuals. Produced via immunoSEQ multiplex PCR; TCRdb's table is partial and in-frame only. Of about 960,000 clones listed, more than 75% are singletons. The sequenced sample consisted of memory CD4+ T cells sorted from blood. Subset indicated: CD45RA-negative fraction. The receptors derive from a man aged 18 to 30 in good health.

About this clone: One end of the junction does not line up with germline, which may come from a read error. This chain links TRBV5-1 with TRBJ1-1; D not certain. This CDR3 has 14 amino acids. The V gene's germline CDR1 is SGHRS and CDR2 YFSETQ. DNA for the CDR3: TGCGCCAGCACCTTGGGTAATTTGAACACTGAAGCTTTCTTT. Its translation: CASTLGNLNTEAFF.

This chain connects TRBV19 to TRBJ1-6; no definite D call. In germline, CDR1 is LNHDA, CDR2 SQIVND (reference sequence). This CDR3 contains 13 residues. V shed 2 bases and J shed 7 bases, with 6 bases lying between them. The CDR3 region is CASSIRRNSPLHF. The CDR3 bases are TGTGCCAGTAGTATAAGGAGGAATTCACCCCTCCACTTT.